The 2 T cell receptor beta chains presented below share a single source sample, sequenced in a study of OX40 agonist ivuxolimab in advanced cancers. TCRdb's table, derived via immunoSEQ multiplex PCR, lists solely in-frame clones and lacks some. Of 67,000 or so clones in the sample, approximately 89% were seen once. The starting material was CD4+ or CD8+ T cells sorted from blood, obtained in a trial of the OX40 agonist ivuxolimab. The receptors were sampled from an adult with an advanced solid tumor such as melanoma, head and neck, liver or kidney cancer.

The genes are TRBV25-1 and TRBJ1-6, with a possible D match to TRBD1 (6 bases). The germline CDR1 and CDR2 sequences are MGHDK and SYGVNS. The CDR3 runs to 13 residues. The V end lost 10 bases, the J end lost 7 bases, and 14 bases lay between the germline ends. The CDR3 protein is CATPPGENSPLHF. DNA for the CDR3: TGTGCCACCCCGCCAGGGGAAAATTCACCCCTCCACTTT.

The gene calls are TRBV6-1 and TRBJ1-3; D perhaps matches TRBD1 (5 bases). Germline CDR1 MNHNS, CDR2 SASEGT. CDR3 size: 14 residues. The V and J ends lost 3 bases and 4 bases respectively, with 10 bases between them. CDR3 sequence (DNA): TGTGCCAGCAGTGACGGGGGAGTAGGAAACACCATATATTTT. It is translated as CASSDGGVGNTIYF.